These 15 T cell receptor beta chains came from one sample sequenced in a study of blood T cell repertoires in COVID-19. Measured with immunoSEQ multiplex PCR; TCRdb has only the in-frame clones, and not every one. The profile covers 470,000 or so clones, with around nine tenths appearing a single time and approximately 2% taken by the ten largest. The sequencing input was PBMCs or T cells enriched from blood (not recorded which). Every receptor here comes from a woman aged 18-29 years with acute COVID-19.

CDR3 DNA: TGTGCCAGCAGCCAGGGGGACGCATTCTACGAGCAGTACTTC. Translating it yields CASSQGDAFYEQYF. The V gene is TRBV5-6, the J gene TRBJ2-7, with TRBD1 identical over 7 bases. This CDR3 comprises 14 residues. V was pared by 4 bases and J by 3 bases, with 7 bases of the junction left unmatched. Germline V gene data show CDR1 as SGHDT and CDR2 as YYEEEE.

The chain is built from TRBV7-8 and TRBJ2-1, with D hard to call. Germline V gene lookup returns CDR1 SGHVS and CDR2 FQNEAQ. CDR3 length equals 12 residues. Between the trimmed V and J ends, which lost 5 bases and 8 bases, there was a span of 10 bases. The CDR3 region is CASSPPPDEQFF. Here the CDR3 DNA reads TGTGCCAGCAGCCCCCCGCCGGATGAGCAGTTCTTC.

The J gene is TRBJ1-2, the V gene TRBV6-5; TRBD1 matches at 7 bases. The ends lost 6 bases at V and 4 bases at J; junction bases unmatched: 8. Looked up from germline, CDR1 is MNHEY and CDR2 is SVGAGI. CDR3 length equals 14 residues. The CDR3 sequence is CASRSGQRSYGYTF. CDR3 sequence (DNA): TGTGCCAGCAGGTCGGGACAGCGGAGCTATGGCTACACCTTC.

The chain combines TRBV6-5 with TRBJ2-2, with 9 positions matching TRBD1. The CDR3 sequence is 15 residues long. The V and J ends lost 6 bases and 3 bases, in that order; junction bases with no gene match: 5. The V gene's germline CDR1 is MNHEY and CDR2 SVGAGI. The CDR3: CASRDRGPYTGELFF. CDR3 coding DNA: TGTGCCAGCAGGGACAGGGGACCGTACACCGGGGAGCTGTTTTTT.

The rearrangement uses TRBV7-2 and TRBJ2-2; possible D gene TRBD2, 5 bases. V shed 1 base and J shed 2 bases, with 8 bases lying between them. Germline CDR1 and CDR2: SGHTA and FQGNSA. The CDR3 is made up of 15 amino acids. This CDR3 reads CASSLVDYNTGELFF. The CDR3 DNA sequence: TGTGCCAGCAGCTTAGTCGACTACAACACCGGGGAGCTGTTTTTT.

V gene TRBV5-1 combines with J gene TRBJ2-7; 9 positions agree with TRBD1. The J segment lost 2 bases and the V segment lost 3 bases, leaving 6 bases of the junction unmatched. Germline V lookup: CDR1 SGHRS, CDR2 YFSETQ. CDR3 length equals 15 residues. DNA for the CDR3: TGCGCCAGCAGCTGGGGACAGGGAAATCCCTACGAGCAGTACTTC. It yields the protein CASSWGQGNPYEQYF.

The genes are TRBV5-6 and TRBJ1-2, with D unclear. The CDR3 is 16 amino acids. V was clipped by 1 base and J by 4 bases, with 17 bases between them. Germline-derived CDR1 and CDR2 are SGHDT and YYEEEE. CDR3: CASSLYTLGDSYGYTF. Here the CDR3 DNA reads TGTGCCAGCAGCTTGTATACCCTCGGGGATTCCTATGGCTACACCTTC.

CDR3 coding DNA: TGTGCCAGCAGCTCTGGCAGCGACAGGGGAGCTGAAGCTTTCTTT. Amino acids: CASSSGSDRGAEAFF. The gene calls are TRBV7-9 and TRBJ1-1; 8 nucleotides match TRBD1. Trimming at V came to 4 bases and at J to 6 bases, leaving 10 bases not matched to a gene. The germline V gene encodes CDR1 SEHNR and CDR2 FQNEAQ (reference sequence). The length of the CDR3 is 15 residues.

The chain recombines TRBV3-1 (or the pseudogene TRBV3-2) with TRBJ1-1; weak D call: TRBD1 (5 bases). From germline, CDR1 is LGHDT and CDR2 YNNKEL (reference sequence). This CDR3 is 13 amino acids long. V was shortened by 4 bases and J by 3 bases, with 9 bases between the two germline ends. DNA of the CDR3: TGTGCCAGCAGCCTACGGGGGGACACTGAAGCTTTCTTT. It specifies CASSLRGDTEAFF.

This clone was found once. The chain couples TRBV16 to TRBJ1-5, with TRBD1 as a possible D gene (5 bases). Trimming left V 2 bases short and J 0 bases short, with 8 bases between. CDR1 and CDR2 from the germline V gene are KGHSY and FQNENV. CDR3 size: 15 residues. CDR3 DNA: TGTGCCAGCAGCCAAGGGGGGTATAGCAATCAGCCCCAGCATTTT. It is translated as CASSQGGYSNQPQHF.

The chain links TRBV12-3 or TRBV12-4 to TRBJ1-2; perhaps TRBD1 as D (5 bases). The ends were cut back, 4 bases at V and 1 base at J, with 7 bases in the middle. The CDR3 totals 13 residues. The CDR3 sequence is CASSWQGNYGYTF. The CDR3 region has the DNA TGTGCCAGCAGTTGGCAGGGTAACTATGGCTACACCTTC.

This clone was found a few times. The genes are TRBV5-1 and TRBJ2-3; 7 nucleotides line up with TRBD2. CDR3 length: 15 amino acids. Germline loops: CDR1 SGHRS, CDR2 YFSETQ. V lost 5 bases, J lost 2 bases, and 8 bases stayed unmatched. CDR3 in DNA: TGCGCCAGCAGTAAGTCAGCGGGACCCACAGATACGCAGTATTTT. The encoded protein is CASSKSAGPTDTQYF.

This clone was seen more than once but under ten times. This chain links TRBV3-1 (or the pseudogene TRBV3-2) with TRBJ1-2; no clear D gene. V gave up 4 bases and J gave up 4 bases, with 13 bases separating them. This CDR3 is built from 14 residues. Germline-derived CDR1 and CDR2 are LGHDT and YNNKEL (reference sequence). The CDR3 nucleotides read TGTGCCAGCAGCCTTTCAGTAAGGAGCTATGGCTACACCTTC. Protein sequence: CASSLSVRSYGYTF.

This clone appeared a single time. This chain connects TRBV7-9 to TRBJ1-1; 7 nucleotides agree with TRBD1. This CDR3 spans 15 amino acids. CDR1 and CDR2 (germline): SEHNR, FQNEAQ (reference sequence). V shed 1 base, J shed 7 bases, and the junction held 9 bases outside the gene matches. CDR3 protein: CASSLVQGEWIEAFF. The CDR3 region has the DNA TGTGCCAGCAGCTTAGTCCAGGGGGAATGGATTGAAGCTTTCTTT.

This clone was seen only once. This chain joins TRBV24-1 and TRBJ2-5; TRBD2 matches at 14 bases. Germline V CDR1 and CDR2: KGHDR, SFDVKD. The CDR3 consists of 17 residues. V trimming: 3 bases; J trimming: 5 bases; junction bases outside the gene matches: 7. In DNA form, the CDR3 reads TGTGCCACCAGTGATGCCGGGACTAGCGGGAGAAGCGAGACCCAGTACTTC. This translates into CATSDAGTSGRSETQYF.